In its sample, the clone carrying this TCR beta chain was seen many times. Its antigen is undetermined. The record originates from a study of spatial heterogeneity in lung cancer. Study details: The donor group consisted of around 77 patients who had untreated, early-stage non-small cell lung cancer. More beta-chain than alpha-chain sequences were consistently detected. In the raw reads, each unique TCR and UMI combination was present more than ten times on average.

The time point: blood at routine non-recurrence follow-up after resection. Tumor, nontumor lung or frozen PBMC supplied whole RNA, sequenced without sorting. The study, taken as a whole, reports: Resection blood, more than follow-up blood, showed ubiquitous expanded tumor TCRs.

In germline, CDR1 is MNHEY, CDR2 SVGAGI. V was clipped by 2 bases and J by 1 base, with 11 bases between them. The CDR3 contains 15 residues. TCRdb called the 5' RACE reads again in MiXCR, with one record for every CDR3 protein. The sample yields 50,000 to 60,000 distinct CDR3 sequences, about 7.4% seen once. The chain links TRBV6-5 to TRBJ2-5; a weak D match, TRBD2 (6 bases). This TCR derives from a female donor with early-stage non-small cell lung cancer. Here the sequenced sample was PBMCs, taken at follow-up. The CDR3 nucleotides are TGTGCCAGCAGTTACCACCCTAGCGCCCAAGAGACCCAGTACTTC. Residues: CASSYHPSAQETQYF.